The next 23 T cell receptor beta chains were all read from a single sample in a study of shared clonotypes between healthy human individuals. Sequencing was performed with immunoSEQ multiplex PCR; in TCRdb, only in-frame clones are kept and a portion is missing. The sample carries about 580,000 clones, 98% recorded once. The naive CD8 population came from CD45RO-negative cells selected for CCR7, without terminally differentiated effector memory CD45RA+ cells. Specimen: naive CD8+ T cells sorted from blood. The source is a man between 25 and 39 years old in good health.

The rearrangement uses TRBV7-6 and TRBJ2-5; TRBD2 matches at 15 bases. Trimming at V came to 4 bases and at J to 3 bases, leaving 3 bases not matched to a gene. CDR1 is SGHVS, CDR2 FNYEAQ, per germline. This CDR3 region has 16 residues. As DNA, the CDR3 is TGTGCCAGCAGCTGGGGACTAGCGGGAGGAAAAGAGACCCAGTACTTC. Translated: CASSWGLAGGKETQYF.

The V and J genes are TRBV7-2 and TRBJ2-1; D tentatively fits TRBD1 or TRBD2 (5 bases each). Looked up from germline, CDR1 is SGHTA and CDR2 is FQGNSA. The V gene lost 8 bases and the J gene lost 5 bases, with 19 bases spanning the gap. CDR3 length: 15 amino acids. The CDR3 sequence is CASGATGGWHNEQFF. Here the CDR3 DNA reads TGTGCCAGCGGGGCCACTGGGGGTTGGCACAATGAGCAGTTCTTC. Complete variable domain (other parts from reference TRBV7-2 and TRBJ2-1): GAGVSQSPSNKVTEKGKDVELRCDPISGHTALYWYRQSLGQGLEFLIYFQGNSAPDKSGLPSDRFSAERTGGSVSTLTIQRTQQEDSAVYLCASGATGGWHNEQFFGPGTRLTVL.

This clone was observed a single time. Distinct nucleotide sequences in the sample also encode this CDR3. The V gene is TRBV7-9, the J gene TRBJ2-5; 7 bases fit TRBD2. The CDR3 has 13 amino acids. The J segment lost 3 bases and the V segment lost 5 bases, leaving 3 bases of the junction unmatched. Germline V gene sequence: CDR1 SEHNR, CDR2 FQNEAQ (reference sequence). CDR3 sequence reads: CASSPGGEETQYF. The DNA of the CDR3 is TGTGCCAGCAGCCCTGGGGGGGAAGAGACCCAGTACTTC. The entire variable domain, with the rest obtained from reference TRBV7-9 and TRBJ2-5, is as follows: DTGVSQNPRHKITKRGQNVTFRCDPISEHNRLYWYRQTLGQGPEFLTYFQNEAQLEKSRLLSDRFSAERPKGSFSTLEIQRTEQGDSAMYLCASSPGGEETQYFGPGTRLLVL.

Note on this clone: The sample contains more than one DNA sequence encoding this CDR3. The CDR3 spells CASSRADTQYF. Here the CDR3 DNA reads TGTGCCAGCTCCAGGGCAGATACGCAGTATTTT. The chain has TRBV9 and TRBJ2-3; TRBD1 might be the D (5 bases). The V gene's germline CDR1 is SGDLS and CDR2 YYNGEE. CDR3 size: 11 residues. Trimming took off 7 bases at V and 4 bases at J, with 7 bases between the two ends.

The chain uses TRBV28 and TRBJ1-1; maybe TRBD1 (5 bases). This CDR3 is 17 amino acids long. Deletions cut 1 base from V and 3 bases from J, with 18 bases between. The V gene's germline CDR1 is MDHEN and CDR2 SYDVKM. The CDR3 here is CASSLSQRGWVYTEAFF. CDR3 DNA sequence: TGTGCCAGCAGTTTATCCCAGCGGGGGTGGGTGTACACTGAAGCTTTCTTT.

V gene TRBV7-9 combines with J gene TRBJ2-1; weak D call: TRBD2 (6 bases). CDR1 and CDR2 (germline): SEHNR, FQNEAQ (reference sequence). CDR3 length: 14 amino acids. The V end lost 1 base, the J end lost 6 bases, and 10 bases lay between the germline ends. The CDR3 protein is CASSLGGGINEQFF. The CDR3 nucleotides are TGTGCCAGCAGCTTAGGTGGAGGGATCAATGAGCAGTTCTTC.

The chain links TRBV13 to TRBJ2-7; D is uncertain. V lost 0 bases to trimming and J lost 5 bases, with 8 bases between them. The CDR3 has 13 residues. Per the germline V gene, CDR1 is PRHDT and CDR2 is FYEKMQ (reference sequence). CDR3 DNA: TGTGCCAGCAGCTTAGGGGCTACCAACGAGCAGTACTTC. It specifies CASSLGATNEQYF. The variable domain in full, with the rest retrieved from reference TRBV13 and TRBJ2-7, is AAGVIQSPRHLIKEKRETATLKCYPIPRHDTVYWYQQGPGQDPQFLISFYEKMQSDKGSIPDRFSAQQFSDYHSELNMSSLELGDSALYFCASSLGATNEQYFGPGTRLTVT.

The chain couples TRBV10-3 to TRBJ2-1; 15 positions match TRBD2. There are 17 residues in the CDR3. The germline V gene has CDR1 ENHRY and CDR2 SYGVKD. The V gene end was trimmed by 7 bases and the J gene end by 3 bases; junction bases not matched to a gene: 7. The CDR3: CAIKRTSGRDLYNEQFF. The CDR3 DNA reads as TGTGCCATCAAACGGACTAGCGGGAGGGATCTCTACAATGAGCAGTTCTTC.

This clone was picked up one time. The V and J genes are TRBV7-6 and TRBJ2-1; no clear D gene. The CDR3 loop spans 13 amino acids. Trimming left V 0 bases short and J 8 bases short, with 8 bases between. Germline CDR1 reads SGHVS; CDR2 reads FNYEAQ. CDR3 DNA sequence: TGTGCCAGCAGCTTAGCCGGGTCAGATGAGCAGTTCTTC. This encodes CASSLAGSDEQFF.

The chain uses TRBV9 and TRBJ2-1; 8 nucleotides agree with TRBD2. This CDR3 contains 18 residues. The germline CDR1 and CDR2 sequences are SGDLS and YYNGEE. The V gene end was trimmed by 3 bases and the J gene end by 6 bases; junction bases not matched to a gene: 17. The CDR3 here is CASSALPVWREVGNEQFF. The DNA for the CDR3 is TGTGCCAGCAGCGCCTTACCCGTTTGGCGGGAGGTAGGCAATGAGCAGTTCTTC.

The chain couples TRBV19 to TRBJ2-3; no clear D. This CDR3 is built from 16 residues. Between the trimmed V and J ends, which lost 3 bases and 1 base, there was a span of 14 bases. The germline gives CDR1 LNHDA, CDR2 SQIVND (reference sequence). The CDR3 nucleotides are TGTGCCAGTAGTATGGGTGCAGGCCCCCGCACAGATACGCAGTATTTT. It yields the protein CASSMGAGPRTDTQYF.

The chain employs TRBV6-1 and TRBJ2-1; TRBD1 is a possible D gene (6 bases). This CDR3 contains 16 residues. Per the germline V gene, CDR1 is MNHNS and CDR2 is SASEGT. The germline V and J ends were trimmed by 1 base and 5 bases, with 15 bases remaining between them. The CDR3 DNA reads TGTGCCAGCAGTGAAGTAAGCGCACAGGGCCACAATGAGCAGTTCTTC. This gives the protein CASSEVSAQGHNEQFF.

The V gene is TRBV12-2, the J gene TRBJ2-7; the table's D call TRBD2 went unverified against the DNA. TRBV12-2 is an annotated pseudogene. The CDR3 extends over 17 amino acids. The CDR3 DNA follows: TGTGCAAGTCGCTTAGGAGCGGCGGGAGGGTCCTCGTACGAGCAGTACTTC. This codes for CASRLGAAGGSSYEQYF.

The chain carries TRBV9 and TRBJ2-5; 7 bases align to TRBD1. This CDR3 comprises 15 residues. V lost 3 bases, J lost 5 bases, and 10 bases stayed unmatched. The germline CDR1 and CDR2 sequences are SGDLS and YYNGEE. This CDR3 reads CASSEDRVGGETQYF. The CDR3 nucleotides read TGTGCCAGCAGCGAAGACAGGGTAGGCGGGGAGACCCAGTACTTC.

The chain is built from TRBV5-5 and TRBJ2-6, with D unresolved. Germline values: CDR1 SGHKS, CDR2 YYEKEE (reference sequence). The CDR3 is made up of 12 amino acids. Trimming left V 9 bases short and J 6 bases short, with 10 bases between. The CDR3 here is CANTSEANVLTF. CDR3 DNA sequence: TGTGCCAACACCTCCGAGGCCAACGTCCTGACTTTC.

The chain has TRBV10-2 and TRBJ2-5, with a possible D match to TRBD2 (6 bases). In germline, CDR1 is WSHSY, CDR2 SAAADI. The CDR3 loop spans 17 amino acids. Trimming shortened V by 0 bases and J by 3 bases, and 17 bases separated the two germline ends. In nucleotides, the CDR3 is TGCGCCAGCAGTGAGTCAGGCGGGATCGTCACAGAAGAGACCCAGTACTTC. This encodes CASSESGGIVTEETQYF.

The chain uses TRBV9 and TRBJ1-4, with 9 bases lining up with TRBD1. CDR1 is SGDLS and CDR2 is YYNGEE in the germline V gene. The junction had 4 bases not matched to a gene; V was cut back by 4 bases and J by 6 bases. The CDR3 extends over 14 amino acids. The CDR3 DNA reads TGTGCCAGCAGCAGACAGGGGGAGGATGAAAAACTGTTTTTT. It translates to CASSRQGEDEKLFF.

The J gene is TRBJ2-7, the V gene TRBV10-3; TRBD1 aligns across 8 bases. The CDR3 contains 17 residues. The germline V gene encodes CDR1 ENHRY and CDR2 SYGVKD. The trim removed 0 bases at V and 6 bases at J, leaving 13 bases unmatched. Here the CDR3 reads CAISESSTGTGPFEQYF. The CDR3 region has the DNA TGTGCCATCAGTGAGTCTTCGACCGGGACAGGTCCCTTCGAGCAGTACTTC.

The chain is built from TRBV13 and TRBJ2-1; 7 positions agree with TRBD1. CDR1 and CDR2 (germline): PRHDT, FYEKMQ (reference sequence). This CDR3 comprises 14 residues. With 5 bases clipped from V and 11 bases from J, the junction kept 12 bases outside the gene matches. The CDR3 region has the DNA TGTGCCAGCAGCGCCGAGACAGGGAACAAACAGCAGTTCTTC. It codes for CASSAETGNKQQFF. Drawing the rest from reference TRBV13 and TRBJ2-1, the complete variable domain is AAGVIQSPRHLIKEKRETATLKCYPIPRHDTVYWYQQGPGQDPQFLISFYEKMQSDKGSIPDRFSAQQFSDYHSELNMSSLELGDSALYFCASSAETGNKQQFFGPGTRLTVL.

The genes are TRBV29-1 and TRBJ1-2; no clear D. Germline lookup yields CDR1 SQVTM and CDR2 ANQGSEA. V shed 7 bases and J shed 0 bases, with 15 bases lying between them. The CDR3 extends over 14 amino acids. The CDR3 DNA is TGCAGCGCAGCCCGGGTCGGGGCTAACTATGGCTACACCTTC. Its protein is CSAARVGANYGYTF.

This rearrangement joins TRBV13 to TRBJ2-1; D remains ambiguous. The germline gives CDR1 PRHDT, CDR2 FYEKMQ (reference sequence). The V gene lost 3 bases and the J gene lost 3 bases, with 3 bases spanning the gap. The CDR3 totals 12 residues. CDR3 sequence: CASSFDYNEQFF. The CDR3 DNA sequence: TGTGCCAGCAGCTTCGACTACAATGAGCAGTTCTTC.

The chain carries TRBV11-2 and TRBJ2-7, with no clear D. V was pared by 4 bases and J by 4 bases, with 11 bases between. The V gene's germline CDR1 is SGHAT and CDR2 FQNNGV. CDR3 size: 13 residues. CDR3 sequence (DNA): TGTGCCAGCAGCTCCCCCTCAGGTTACGAGCAGTACTTC. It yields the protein CASSSPSGYEQYF.

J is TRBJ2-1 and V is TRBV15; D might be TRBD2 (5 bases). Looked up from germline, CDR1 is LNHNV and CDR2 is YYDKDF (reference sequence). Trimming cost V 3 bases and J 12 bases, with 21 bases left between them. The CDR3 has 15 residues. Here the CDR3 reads CATSRGLEGIHGQFF. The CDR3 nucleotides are TGTGCCACCAGCAGGGGTCTAGAGGGTATCCATGGGCAGTTCTTC.